This T cell receptor (beta chain) was identified during a study of cytomegalovirus exposure and HLA in healthy donors. Broader study findings: Later on, analysis showed that most CMV-associated TCR beta chains appeared to be HLA-restricted. Most subjects' HLA-A and HLA-B alleles were reportedly predicted from TCR beta sequences.

Germline CDR1 ENHRY, CDR2 SYGVKD. V gave up 3 bases and J gave up 5 bases; unmatched junction bases: 6. This CDR3 spans 15 amino acids. PCR primers comprised 60 Vbeta and 13 Jbeta primers. Repertoires were generated with immunoSEQ multiplex PCR, while TCRdb's copy carries only in-frame clones and drops some. Its table records 200,000 or so clones. With respect to this clone: As yet, its antigen is unknown.

Sequenced: PBMCs. The clonotype originates from a girl aged 2-15 years in good health and CMV-seropositive. This chain joins TRBV10-3 and TRBJ1-5, with 8 bases identical to TRBD1. The CDR3 DNA reads TGTGCCATCAGTGAAGGACAGGGAGGGGATCAGCCCCAGCATTTT. It specifies CAISEGQGGDQPQHF.